This T cell receptor (beta chain) was found in a study of blood T cell repertoires in COVID-19. Turning to the study itself: Italy, Spain and the United States were the sources of the convalescent and acute COVID-19 samples. Sources were T cells, B-cell-depleted T cells, or PBMCs; the material itself was cDNA or gDNA.

In the original analysis: Estimation of nucleated cell counts relied on the amplification of reference gene primers. The repertoire was sequenced with immunoSEQ multiplex PCR; TCRdb's copy has only in-frame clones and lacks some. V, J and clone size were drawn from that table, and D and trimming were deduced from the DNA. This sample has tens of thousands of clones, with about 92% found just once. Unmatched junction bases numbered 7, after V lost 4 bases and J lost 4 bases. CDR1 is SGHRS and CDR2 is YFSETQ in the germline V gene. The CDR3 is made up of 15 amino acids. Source material: peripheral blood. The J gene is TRBJ2-2, the V gene TRBV5-1; 7 bases agree with TRBD2. The receptor was isolated from a man aged 45-65 years with acute or convalescent COVID-19. The CDR3 coding sequence is TGCGCCAGCAGCCGGGGGGATCGGAGCACCGGGGAGCTGTTTTTT. It yields the protein CASSRGDRSTGELFF.